The 20 T cell receptor beta chains reported below all come from one sample, sequenced in a study of blood T cell repertoires in COVID-19. Only in-frame clones appear in the TCRdb table, and some are missing; sequencing was by immunoSEQ multiplex PCR. The sample lists 100,000 or so clones; 80% to 95% were seen once. What was sequenced was peripheral blood. The receptors shown here come from a man in his 60s with acute or convalescent COVID-19.

In nucleotides, the CDR3 is TGTGCCAGCAGCTGGGACAGGGCACAGACCCAGTACTTC. Protein product: CASSWDRAQTQYF. The rearrangement joins TRBV11-3 to TRBJ2-5, with 9 nucleotides matching TRBD1. Unmatched junction bases numbered 3, after V lost 4 bases and J lost 6 bases. Per the germline V gene, CDR1 is SGHNT and CDR2 is YENEEA. The length of the CDR3 is 13 residues.

This chain uses TRBV2 with TRBJ1-1, with D maybe TRBD1 (6 bases). The ends were cut back, 6 bases at V and 1 base at J, with 9 bases in the middle. The CDR3 runs to 13 residues. Germline V CDR1 and CDR2: SNHLY, FYNNEI. Here the CDR3 reads CASRSGQNTEAFF. As DNA, the CDR3 is TGTGCCAGCAGGTCGGGACAGAACACTGAAGCTTTCTTT.

The chain has TRBV6-2 or TRBV6-3 and TRBJ2-1; 7 bases are a match to TRBD1. Trimming took 2 bases from V and 5 from J; bases not matched to a gene: 3. This CDR3 contains 14 residues. The V gene's germline CDR1 is MNHEY and CDR2 SVGEGT. The CDR3: CASSYRGLDNEQFF. DNA for the CDR3: TGTGCCAGCAGTTACAGGGGGCTGGACAATGAGCAGTTCTTC.

This clone was detected only once. The rearrangement links TRBV19 to TRBJ1-5, with D possibly TRBD1 on 5 matching bases. V was shortened by 7 bases and J by 2 bases, with 24 bases between the two germline ends. Germline lookup yields CDR1 LNHDA and CDR2 SQIVND (reference sequence). The CDR3 consists of 18 residues. The CDR3, as DNA: TGTGCCAGTACCACTTCGAGGAGGGGCCAAGAGGGCAATCAGCCCCAGCATTTT. Encoded protein: CASTTSRRGQEGNQPQHF.

V and J are TRBV7-9 and TRBJ2-5; TRBD1 aligns across 9 bases. This CDR3 contains 15 residues. Trimming took 2 bases from V and 4 from J; bases not matched to a gene: 5. Germline CDR1 and CDR2: SEHNR and FQNEAQ (reference sequence). The CDR3 is CASSLFSGQGETQYF. CDR3 coding DNA: TGTGCCAGCAGCTTATTTTCGGGACAGGGAGAGACCCAGTACTTC.

The CDR3 loop reads CSASFLKGDEQFF. The CDR3, as DNA: TGCAGTGCTAGTTTTTTAAAAGGGGATGAGCAGTTCTTC. V gene TRBV20-1 combines with J gene TRBJ2-1; D perhaps matches TRBD1 (5 bases). The V and J ends lost 3 bases and 8 bases respectively, with 14 bases between them. This CDR3 region has 13 residues. Per germline, CDR1 DFQATT and CDR2 SNEGSKA (reference sequence).

This chain links TRBV6-6 with TRBJ2-7; no clear D. CDR1 and CDR2 from the germline V gene are MNHNY and SVGAGI (reference sequence). Trimming shortened V by 7 bases and J by 3 bases, and 7 bases separated the two germline ends. The CDR3 is made up of 11 amino acids. For the CDR3, the DNA is TGTGCCAGCATGACACACTACGAGCAGTACTTC. Encoded protein: CASMTHYEQYF.

This clone was observed a handful of times. This sequence joins TRBV28 and TRBJ2-1, with a weak D call TRBD1 (5 bases). Germline V gene data show CDR1 as MDHEN and CDR2 as SYDVKM. Trimming took 3 bases from V and 0 from J, leaving 18 bases between them. The length of the CDR3 is 18 residues. This CDR3 is CASSFPLQDRSSYNEQFF. The CDR3 nucleotides are TGTGCCAGCAGTTTTCCTCTACAGGATAGGAGCTCCTACAATGAGCAGTTCTTC.

This chain links TRBV6-5 with TRBJ1-2; D may be TRBD1 (6 bases). Germline lookup yields CDR1 MNHEY and CDR2 SVGAGI. CDR3 length equals 13 residues. Trimming took 6 bases from V and 8 from J, leaving 16 bases between them. For the CDR3, the DNA is TGTGCCAGCAGGTCACAGGGAGGGTACGGCTACACCTTC. Encoded protein: CASRSQGGYGYTF.

V is TRBV27 and J is TRBJ2-7, with TRBD2 identical over 7 bases. Germline CDR1 and CDR2: MNHEY and SMNVEV (reference sequence). Germline trimming cut 7 bases from V and 6 bases from J; bases unmatched to any gene: 9. This CDR3 has 13 amino acids. The chain's CDR3 is CASNPGGRPEQYF. The CDR3 nucleotides read TGTGCCAGCAACCCGGGGGGACGCCCCGAGCAGTACTTC.

The rearrangement joins TRBV10-1 to TRBJ2-5, with TRBD2 identical over 8 bases. Germline CDR1 is WNHNN and CDR2 is SYGVQD (reference sequence). This CDR3 region has 15 residues. V shed 7 bases, J shed 5 bases, and the junction held 12 bases outside the gene matches. The CDR3 DNA follows: TGCGCCAGCACGCCCCGGGGGGGAGCAAGTGAGACCCAGTACTTC. Residues: CASTPRGGASETQYF.

CDR3 bases: TGTGCCAGCAGTAGTGGACTAGCGATACACAATGAGCAGTTCTTC. It encodes CASSSGLAIHNEQFF. The chain joins TRBV5-4 to TRBJ2-1; 9 bases line up with TRBD2. The CDR3 loop spans 15 amino acids. V was pared by 5 bases and J by 5 bases, with 8 bases of the junction left unmatched. Per the germline V gene, CDR1 is SGHNT and CDR2 is YYREEE (reference sequence).

The chain carries TRBV7-9 and TRBJ2-7; 8 nucleotides agree with TRBD2. The CDR3 runs to 18 residues. The germline V gene has CDR1 SEHNR and CDR2 FQNEAQ (reference sequence). Germline trimming cut 2 bases from V and 6 bases from J; bases unmatched to any gene: 18. The CDR3 region has the DNA TGTGCCAGCAGCTTAACGTTAGCGGGGCAGGGAGGTTCGGGCGAGCAGTACTTC. Translating it yields CASSLTLAGQGGSGEQYF.

V usage is TRBV6-5 and J usage is TRBJ2-7; TRBD1 agrees at 8 bases. Germline values: CDR1 MNHEY, CDR2 SVGAGI. V trimming: 9 bases; J trimming: 2 bases; junction bases outside the gene matches: 3. CDR3 length equals 12 residues. DNA for the CDR3: TGTGCCAGTGGACAGGGACCCTACGAGCAGTACTTC. It encodes CASGQGPYEQYF.

V is TRBV19 and J is TRBJ1-3, with D uncertain. Trimming took off 4 bases at V and 3 bases at J, with 7 bases between the two ends. Germline V gives CDR1 LNHDA, CDR2 SQIVND (reference sequence). This CDR3 spans 13 amino acids. The CDR3 is CASSTYHGNTIYF. Here the CDR3 DNA reads TGTGCCAGTAGTACCTACCATGGAAACACCATATATTTT.

V and J are TRBV27 and TRBJ1-2; no clear D gene. The ends were cut back, 5 bases at V and 8 bases at J, with 18 bases in the middle. The CDR3 consists of 14 residues. CDR1 and CDR2 from the germline V gene are MNHEY and SMNVEV (reference sequence). The CDR3 protein is CASSDRGGPRGYTF. The CDR3, as DNA: TGTGCCAGCAGTGACCGGGGTGGTCCGCGAGGCTACACCTTC.

This clone was counted once. The chain employs TRBV28 and TRBJ1-2; D gene uncertain. V was clipped by 2 bases and J by 8 bases, with 9 bases between them. There are 12 residues in the CDR3. Germline CDR1 reads MDHEN; CDR2 reads SYDVKM. This CDR3 reads CASSLNFGGYTF. The CDR3 bases are TGTGCCAGCAGTTTAAATTTTGGCGGCTACACCTTC.

The CDR3 coding sequence is TGTGCCAGAACATCAAAACTAACGTACAATGAGCAGTTCTTC. This sequence encodes CARTSKLTYNEQFF. The rearrangement joins TRBV11-1 to TRBJ2-1; D unresolved. The CDR3 spans 14 residues. Germline V gene sequence: CDR1 SGHAT, CDR2 FQDESV (reference sequence). With 9 bases removed from V and 4 bases from J, the gap between germline ends came to 16 bases.

The chain joins TRBV5-1 to TRBJ2-3; 8 bases fit TRBD2. The ends lost 4 bases at V and 3 bases at J; junction bases unmatched: 7. The CDR3 is 15 amino acids. The germline gives CDR1 SGHRS, CDR2 YFSETQ. The CDR3 nucleotides are TGCGCCAGCAGCCAGTACCGGGGGGGGACAGATACGCAGTATTTT. This sequence encodes CASSQYRGGTDTQYF.

In its sample, this clone was seen once. This chain joins TRBV5-1 and TRBJ1-5, with TRBD1 matching 7 bases. The V segment lost 4 bases and the J segment 6 bases; nucleotides outside the gene matches: 10. This CDR3 comprises 15 residues. Germline CDR1 SGHRS, CDR2 YFSETQ. The chain's CDR3 is CASSGIMTGCQPQHF. CDR3 DNA: TGCGCCAGCAGCGGTATCATGACAGGGTGTCAGCCCCAGCATTTT. Drawing the rest from reference TRBV5-1 and TRBJ1-5, the complete variable domain is KAGVTQTPRYLIKTRGQQVTLSCSPISGHRSVSWYQQTPGQGLQFLFEYFSETQRNKGNFPGRFSGRQFSNSRSEMNVSTLELGDSALYLCASSGIMTGCQPQHFGDGTRLSIL.